This TCR beta chain appears in the sequencing data of a study of CD8 T cells in Susac syndrome. With random hexamers, reverse transcription was performed on about 0.5 to 1 ug of RNA. TCRdb called the immunoSEQ multiplex PCR reads again in MiXCR, with one record for every CDR3 protein. This sample carries some 200,000 distinct CDR3 sequences, around 95% of them seen once, and the ten largest clones take 0.098%. CDR3 length equals 16 residues. The V gene end was trimmed by 4 bases and the J gene end by 3 bases; junction bases not matched to a gene: 10. Germline-derived CDR1 and CDR2 are LGHDT and YNNKEL (reference sequence).

The specimen sequenced was CD4+ T cells from PBMCs. The TCR originated in a human donor with Susac syndrome. The chain joins TRBV3-1 to TRBJ1-2, with TRBD1 matching over 8 bases. CDR3: CASSLTRTGIDYGYTF. CDR3 coding DNA: TGTGCCAGCAGCCTCACTCGGACAGGGATCGACTATGGCTACACCTTC.